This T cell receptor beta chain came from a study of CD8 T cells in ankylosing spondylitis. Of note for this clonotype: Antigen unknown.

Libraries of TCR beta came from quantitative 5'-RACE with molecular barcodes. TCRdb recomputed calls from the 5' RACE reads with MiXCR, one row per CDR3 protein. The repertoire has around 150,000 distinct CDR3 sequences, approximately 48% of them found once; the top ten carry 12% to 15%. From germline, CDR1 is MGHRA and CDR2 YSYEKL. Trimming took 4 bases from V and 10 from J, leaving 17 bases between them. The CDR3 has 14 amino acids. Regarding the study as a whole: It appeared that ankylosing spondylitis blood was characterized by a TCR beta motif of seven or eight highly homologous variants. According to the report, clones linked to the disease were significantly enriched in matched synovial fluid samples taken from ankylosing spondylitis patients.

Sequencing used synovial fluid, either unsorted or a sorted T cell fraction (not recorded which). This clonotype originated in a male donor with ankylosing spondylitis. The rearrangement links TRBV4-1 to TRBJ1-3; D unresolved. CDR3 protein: CASSRARELGTIYF. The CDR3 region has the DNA TGCGCCAGCAGCCGCGCCCGGGAGCTGGGGACCATATATTTT.